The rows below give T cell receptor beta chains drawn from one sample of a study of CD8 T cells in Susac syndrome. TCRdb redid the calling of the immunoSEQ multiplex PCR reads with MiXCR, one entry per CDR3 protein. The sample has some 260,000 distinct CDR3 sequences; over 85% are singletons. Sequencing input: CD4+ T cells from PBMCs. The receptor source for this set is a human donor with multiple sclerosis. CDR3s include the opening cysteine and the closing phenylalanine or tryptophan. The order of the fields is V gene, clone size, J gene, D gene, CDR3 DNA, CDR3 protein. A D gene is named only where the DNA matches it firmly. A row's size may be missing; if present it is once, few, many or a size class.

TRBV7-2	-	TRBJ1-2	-	TGTGCCAGCAGCTTGGGAGAGGAGGGCTACACCTTC	CASSLGEEGYTF
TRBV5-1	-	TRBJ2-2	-	TGCGCCAGCAGCTTTCAGTCCGGGTTCGGCACCGGGGAGCTGTTTTTT	CASSFQSGFGTGELFF
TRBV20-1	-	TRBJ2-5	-	TGCAGTGCTGAGTGGGGGGTTCAAGAGACCCAGTACTTC	CSAEWGVQETQYF
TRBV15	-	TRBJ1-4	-	TGTGCCACCAGGCCCGATTTTGGGCAGGGTAATGAAAAACTGTTTTTT	CATRPDFGQGNEKLFF
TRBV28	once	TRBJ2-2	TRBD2	TGTGCCGGGGGACTAGCGGCCACCGGGGAGCTGTTTTTT	CAGGLAATGELFF
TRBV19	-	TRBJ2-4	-	TGTGCCAGTTCAATCTATGGCCTAACCAAAAACATTCAGTACTTC	CASSIYGLTKNIQYF
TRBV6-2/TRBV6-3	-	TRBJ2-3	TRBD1	TGTGCCAGCAGCCACCCCGACCGGGACAGGGAGGTCCCTTTCACAGATACGCAGTATTTT	CASSHPDRDREVPFTDTQYF
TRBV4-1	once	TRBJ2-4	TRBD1	TGCGCCAGCAGCCAAGGCGACAGGGGGCTGAACATTCAGTACTTC	CASSQGDRGLNIQYF
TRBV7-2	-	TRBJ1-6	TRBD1	TGTGCCAGCAGCTTAGGTCTGGACAGGGTATCCTCACCCCTCCACTTT	CASSLGLDRVSSPLHF
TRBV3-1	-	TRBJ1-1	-	TGTGCCAGCAGCCAAGTCCCCAGTAGTGAAGCTTTCTTT	CASSQVPSSEAFF
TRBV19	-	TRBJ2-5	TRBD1	TGTGCCAGTAGTATTCAGGGACAGCCCCAAGAGACCCAGTACTTC	CASSIQGQPQETQYF
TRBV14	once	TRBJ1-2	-	TGTGCCAGCGCACCCAGGGTGACCTATGGCTACACCTTC	CASAPRVTYGYTF
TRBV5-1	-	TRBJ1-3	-	TGCGCCAGCAGCTTGGCGGCTGGAGGAAACACCATATATTTT	CASSLAAGGNTIYF
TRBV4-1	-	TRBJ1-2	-	TGCGCCAGCAGCCCGTATCTCCGCGGCTATGGCTACACCTTC	CASSPYLRGYGYTF
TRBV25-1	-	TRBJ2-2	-	TGTGCCAGCAGCCAGACAGGATTAAACACCGGGGAGCTGTTTTTT	CASSQTGLNTGELFF
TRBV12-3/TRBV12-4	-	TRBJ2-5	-	TGTGCCAGCAGACCTGGGCGAGAAGAGACCCAGTACTTC	CASRPGREETQYF
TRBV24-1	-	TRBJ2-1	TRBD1	TGTGCCACCAGTGATTCCGGGACAGGTGGAAATGAGCAGTTCTTC	CATSDSGTGGNEQFF
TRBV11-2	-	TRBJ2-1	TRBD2	TGTGCCAGCAGCTCGCAAAGCGGGAGTAACGGTGAGCAGTTCTTC	CASSSQSGSNGEQFF
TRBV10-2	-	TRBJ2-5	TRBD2	TGCGCCAGCAGTGAGGCGGGGGGTCCTAAAAGGGCCCAGTACTTC	CASSEAGGPKRAQYF
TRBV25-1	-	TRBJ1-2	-	TGTGCCAGCAGTGTCGGTTACTATGGCTACACCTTC	CASSVGYYGYTF
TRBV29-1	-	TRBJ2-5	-	TGCAGCGTACTGACGCCGGGGGTCCAAGAGACCCAGTACTTC	CSVLTPGVQETQYF
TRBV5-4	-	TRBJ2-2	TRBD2	TGTGCCGTGGGGGGGGTGATGGACGGAGAGCTGTTTTTT	CAVGGVMDGELFF
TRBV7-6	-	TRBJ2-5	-	TGTGCCAGCAGCCAACAGATGGAGACCCAGTACTTC	CASSQQMETQYF
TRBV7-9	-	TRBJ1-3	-	TGTGCCAGCAGCGCCCCCGGGGCGGAGTCCCCTGGAAACACCATATATTTT	CASSAPGAESPGNTIYF
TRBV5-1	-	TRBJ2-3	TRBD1	TGCGCCAGCAGCTTACAAGGACAGGGGGTAACAGATACGCAGTATTTT	CASSLQGQGVTDTQYF
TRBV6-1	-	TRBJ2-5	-	TGTGCCAGCAGTGGCTACAGGCAAGAGACCCAGTACTTC	CASSGYRQETQYF
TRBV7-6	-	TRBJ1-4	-	TGTGCCAGCAGCTTACTGGGAACTAATGAAAAACTGTTTTTT	CASSLLGTNEKLFF
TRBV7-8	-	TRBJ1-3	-	TGTGCCAGCAGCTTAGACAGGGCTGGAAACACCATATATTTT	CASSLDRAGNTIYF
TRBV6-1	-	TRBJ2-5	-	TGTGCCAGCAGTGCTATGAGGGGGGAAGGCGAGACCCAGTACTTC	CASSAMRGEGETQYF
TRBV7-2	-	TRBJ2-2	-	TGTGCCAGCAGCTTACAAGTTTCCGGGGAGCTGTTTTTT	CASSLQVSGELFF
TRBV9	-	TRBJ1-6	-	TGTGCCAGCAGCGGAGGGGGGGGAAACAATTCACCCCTCCACTTT	CASSGGGGNNSPLHF
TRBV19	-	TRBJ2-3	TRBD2	TGTGCCAGTAGTACCGGGACTAGCGGGAGAGCAGATACGCAGTATTTT	CASSTGTSGRADTQYF
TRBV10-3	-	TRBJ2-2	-	TGTGCCATCTCGGAGAACACCGGGGAGCTGTTTTTT	CAISENTGELFF
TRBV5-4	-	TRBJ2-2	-	TGTGCCAGCAGCTTGGTAGCACGGACCGGGGAGCTGTTTTTT	CASSLVARTGELFF
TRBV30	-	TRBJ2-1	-	TGTGCCTGGAGTGGGGGGGGCCCGGGCTTCTTC	CAWSGGGPGFF
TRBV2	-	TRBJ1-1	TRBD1	TGTGCCAGCAGCCAATTTAGGACAGGGGGCACTGAAGCTTTCTTT	CASSQFRTGGTEAFF
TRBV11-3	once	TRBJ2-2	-	TGTGCCAGCAGCCCACCCACCGGCACCGGGGAGCTGTTTTTT	CASSPPTGTGELFF
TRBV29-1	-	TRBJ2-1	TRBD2	TGCAGCGTAGCCAATAACGGGGCTAGCGGATACAATGAGCAGTTCTTC	CSVANNGASGYNEQFF
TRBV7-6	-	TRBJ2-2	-	TGTGCCAGCAGCTTAGGGGTGATAACAACCGGGGAGCTGTTTTTT	CASSLGVITTGELFF